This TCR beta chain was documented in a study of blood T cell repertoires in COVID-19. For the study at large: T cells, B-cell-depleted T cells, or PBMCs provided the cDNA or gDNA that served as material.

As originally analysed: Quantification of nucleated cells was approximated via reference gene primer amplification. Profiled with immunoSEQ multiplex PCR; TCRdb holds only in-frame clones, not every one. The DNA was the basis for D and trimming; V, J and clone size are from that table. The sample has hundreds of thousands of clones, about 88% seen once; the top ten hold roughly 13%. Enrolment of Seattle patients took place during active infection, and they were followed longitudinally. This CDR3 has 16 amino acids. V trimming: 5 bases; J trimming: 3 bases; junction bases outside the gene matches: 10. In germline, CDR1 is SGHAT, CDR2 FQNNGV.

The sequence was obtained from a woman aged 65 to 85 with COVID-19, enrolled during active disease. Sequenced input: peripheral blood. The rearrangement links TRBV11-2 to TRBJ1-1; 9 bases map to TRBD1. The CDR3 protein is CASSTPDRGKDTEAFF. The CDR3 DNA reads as TGTGCCAGCAGCACGCCGGACAGGGGAAAGGACACTGAAGCTTTCTTT.